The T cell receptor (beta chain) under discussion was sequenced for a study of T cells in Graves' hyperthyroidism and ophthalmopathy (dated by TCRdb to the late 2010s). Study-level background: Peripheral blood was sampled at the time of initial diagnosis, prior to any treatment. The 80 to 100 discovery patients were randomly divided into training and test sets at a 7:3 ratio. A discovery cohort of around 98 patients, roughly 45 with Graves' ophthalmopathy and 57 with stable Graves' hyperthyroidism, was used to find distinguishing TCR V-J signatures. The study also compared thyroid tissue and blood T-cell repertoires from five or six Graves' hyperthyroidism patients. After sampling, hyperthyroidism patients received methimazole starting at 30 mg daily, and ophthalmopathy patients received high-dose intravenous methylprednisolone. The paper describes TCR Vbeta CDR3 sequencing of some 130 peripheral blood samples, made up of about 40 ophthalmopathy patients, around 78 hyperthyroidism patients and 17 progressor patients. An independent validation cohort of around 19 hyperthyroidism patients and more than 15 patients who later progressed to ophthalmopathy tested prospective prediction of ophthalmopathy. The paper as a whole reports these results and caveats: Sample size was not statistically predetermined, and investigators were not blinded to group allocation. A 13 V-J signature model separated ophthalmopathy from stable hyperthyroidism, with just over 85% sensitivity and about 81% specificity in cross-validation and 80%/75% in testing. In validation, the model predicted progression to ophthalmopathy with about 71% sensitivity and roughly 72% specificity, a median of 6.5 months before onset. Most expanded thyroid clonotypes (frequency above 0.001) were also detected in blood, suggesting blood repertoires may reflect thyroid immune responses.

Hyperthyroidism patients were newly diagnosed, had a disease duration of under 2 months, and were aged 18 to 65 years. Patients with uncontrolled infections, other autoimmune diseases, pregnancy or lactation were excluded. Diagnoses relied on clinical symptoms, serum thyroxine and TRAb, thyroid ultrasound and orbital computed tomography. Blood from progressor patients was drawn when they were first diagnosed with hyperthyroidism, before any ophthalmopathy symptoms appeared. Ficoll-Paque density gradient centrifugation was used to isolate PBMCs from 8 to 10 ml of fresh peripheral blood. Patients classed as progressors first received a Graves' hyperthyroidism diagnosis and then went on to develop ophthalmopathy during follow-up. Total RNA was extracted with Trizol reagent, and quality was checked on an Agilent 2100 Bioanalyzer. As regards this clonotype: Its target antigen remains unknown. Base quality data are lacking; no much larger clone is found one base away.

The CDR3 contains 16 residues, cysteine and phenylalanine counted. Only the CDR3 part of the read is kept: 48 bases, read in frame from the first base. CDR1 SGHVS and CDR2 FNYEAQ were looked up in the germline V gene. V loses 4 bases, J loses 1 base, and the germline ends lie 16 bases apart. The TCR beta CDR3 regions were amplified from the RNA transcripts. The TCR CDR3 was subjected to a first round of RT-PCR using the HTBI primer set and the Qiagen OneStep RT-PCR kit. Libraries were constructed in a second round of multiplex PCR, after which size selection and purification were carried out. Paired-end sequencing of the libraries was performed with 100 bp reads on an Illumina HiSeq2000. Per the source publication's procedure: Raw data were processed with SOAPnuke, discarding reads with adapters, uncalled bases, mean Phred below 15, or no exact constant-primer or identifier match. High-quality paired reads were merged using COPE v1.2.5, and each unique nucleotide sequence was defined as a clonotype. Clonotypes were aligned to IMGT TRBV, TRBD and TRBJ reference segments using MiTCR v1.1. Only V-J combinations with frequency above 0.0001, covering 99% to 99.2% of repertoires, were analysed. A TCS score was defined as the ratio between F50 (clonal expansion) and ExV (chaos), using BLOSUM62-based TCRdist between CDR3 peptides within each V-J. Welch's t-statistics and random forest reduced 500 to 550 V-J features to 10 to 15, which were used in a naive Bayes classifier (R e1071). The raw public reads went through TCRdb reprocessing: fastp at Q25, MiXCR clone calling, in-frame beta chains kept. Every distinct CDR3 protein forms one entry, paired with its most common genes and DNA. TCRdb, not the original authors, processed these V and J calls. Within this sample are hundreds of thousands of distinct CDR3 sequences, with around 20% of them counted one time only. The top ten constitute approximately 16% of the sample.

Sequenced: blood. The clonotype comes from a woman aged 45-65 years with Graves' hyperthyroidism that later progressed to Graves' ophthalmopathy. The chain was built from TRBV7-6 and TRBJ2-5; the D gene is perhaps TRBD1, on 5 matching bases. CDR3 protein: CASSSPRTSSQETQYF. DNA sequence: TGTGCCAGCAGCTCACCGAGGACATCCAGCCAAGAGACCCAGTACTTC.